The next 5 T cell receptor beta chains were all read from a single sample in a study of CD8+ T cells in alopecia areata. Treatment defined: oral pan-JAK inhibitor, 5-10 mg twice daily. Extracted from the samples, RNA was reverse transcribed into cDNA to serve as the sequencing template. Sequenced by immunoSEQ multiplex PCR; TCRdb stores in-frame clones only, minus some. The sample has about 200,000 clones, 35% to 45% seen once. This specimen consisted of CD4+ T cells sorted from blood, obtained at roughly week 30, from a patient treated with tofacitinib. The receptors come from a human donor with alopecia areata.

V and J are TRBV29-1 and TRBJ2-3; the D gene could be TRBD1 or TRBD2 (6 bases each). This CDR3 has 14 amino acids. Germline loops: CDR1 SQVTM, CDR2 ANQGSEA. Trimming removed 3 bases from V and 2 bases from J, with 12 bases in between. CDR3 sequence: CSVEEGVATDTQYF. The CDR3 DNA reads TGCAGCGTTGAGGAGGGGGTAGCCACAGATACGCAGTATTTT.

This clone was seen only a few times. The chain couples TRBV29-1 to TRBJ2-3; D remains unclear. This CDR3 comprises 12 residues. Germline-derived CDR1 and CDR2 are SQVTM and ANQGSEA. Trimming cost V 7 bases and J 2 bases, with 10 bases left between them. CDR3 residues: CSDKANTDTQYF. In nucleotides, the CDR3 is TGCAGCGACAAAGCAAACACAGATACGCAGTATTTT.

V and J are TRBV9 and TRBJ2-7, with 8 bases fitting TRBD1. This CDR3 comprises 14 residues. The germline gives CDR1 SGDLS, CDR2 YYNGEE. Trimming took 4 bases from V and 5 from J; bases not matched to a gene: 8. In nucleotides, the CDR3 is TGTGCCAGCAGCCCCGAGGACAGGGAAAACGAGCAGTACTTC. It yields the protein CASSPEDRENEQYF.

This sequence joins TRBV27 and TRBJ1-2, with TRBD1 matching over 7 bases. V shed 0 bases, J shed 7 bases, and the junction held 11 bases outside the gene matches. CDR3 length: 16 amino acids. CDR1 is MNHEY and CDR2 is SMNVEV in the germline V gene (reference sequence). As DNA, the CDR3 is TGTGCCAGCAGTTTATCCCTGTCCACAGGGGTAAGTGGCTACACCTTC. Translated, it gives CASSLSLSTGVSGYTF.

The chain couples TRBV30 to TRBJ1-4; the D is unclear. The CDR3 is 14 residues long. Trimming stripped 0 bases from V and 8 bases from J, with 13 bases between. Looked up from germline, CDR1 is GTSNPN and CDR2 is SVGIG (reference sequence). As DNA, the CDR3 is TGTGCCTGGAGTGTGGACTTAGTTCAAGAAAAACTGTTTTTT. Protein sequence: CAWSVDLVQEKLFF.